Listed below are T cell receptor beta chains from one sample, sequenced in a study of PD-1 blockade in classical Hodgkin lymphoma. Repertoires were generated with immunoSEQ multiplex PCR, while TCRdb's copy carries only in-frame clones and drops some. The sample lists under 95,000 clones; around 90% were seen once. This sample comprised peripheral blood mononuclear cells (PBMCs), obtained before the second cycle of nivolumab. These receptors were taken from a human donor with classical Hodgkin lymphoma. Each CDR3 is given with its conserved first and last residue. The D gene is left open where the match is weak. The listing skips clone size in some rows; elsewhere it reads once, few, many or a size class.

size: -; V: TRBV30; D: -; J: TRBJ2-7; CDR3: CAWGIGSYSYEQYF; DNA: TGTGCCTGGGGAATCGGGTCTTACTCCTACGAGCAGTACTTC
size: -; V: TRBV27; D: -; J: TRBJ2-4; CDR3: CASSLAPGRHIQYF; DNA: TGTGCCAGCAGTTTAGCCCCCGGGAGACACATTCAGTACTTC
size: -; V: TRBV6-1; D: -; J: TRBJ2-1; CDR3: CASSGLNEQFF; DNA: TGTGCCAGCTCCGGACTCAATGAGCAGTTCTTC
size: -; V: TRBV6-1; D: -; J: TRBJ1-1; CDR3: CASIFQPNTEAFF; DNA: TGTGCCAGCATCTTTCAGCCGAACACTGAAGCTTTCTTT
size: -; V: TRBV7-2; D: -; J: TRBJ2-7; CDR3: CASSLGGHYYEQYF; DNA: TGTGCCAGCAGCTTAGGGGGACACTACTACGAGCAGTACTTC
size: -; V: TRBV27; D: TRBD2; J: TRBJ2-3; CDR3: CASAPGLAQDTQYF; DNA: TGTGCCAGCGCGCCGGGACTAGCTCAAGATACGCAGTATTTT
size: -; V: TRBV6-1; D: -; J: TRBJ2-1; CDR3: CASSEAVLRDYNEQFF; DNA: TGTGCCAGCAGTGAAGCGGTCCTACGCGACTACAATGAGCAGTTCTTC
size: -; V: TRBV4-2; D: -; J: TRBJ2-2; CDR3: CASSQDQVVGANTGELFF; DNA: TGTGCCAGCAGCCAAGATCAGGTCGTCGGAGCGAACACCGGGGAGCTGTTTTTT
size: -; V: TRBV6-1; D: -; J: TRBJ2-6; CDR3: CASSTGGANVLTF; DNA: TGTGCCAGCAGTACTGGGGGGGCCAACGTCCTGACTTTC
size: -; V: TRBV28; D: -; J: TRBJ1-5; CDR3: CASSSPQGNNQPQHF; DNA: TGTGCCAGCAGCTCTCCTCAGGGAAACAATCAGCCCCAGCATTTT
size: once; V: TRBV10-1; D: -; J: TRBJ1-3; CDR3: CASSGGAGHTAGNTIYF; DNA: TGCGCCAGCAGTGGGGGGGCAGGGCATACCGCTGGAAACACCATATATTTT
size: -; V: TRBV19; D: -; J: TRBJ2-1; CDR3: CNGGAKSYNEQFF; DNA: TGTAACGGTGGTGCAAAATCCTACAATGAGCAGTTCTTC
size: -; V: TRBV18; D: TRBD2; J: TRBJ2-1; CDR3: CASSPSGGRHNEQFF; DNA: TGTGCCAGCTCACCTTCGGGAGGGAGACACAATGAGCAGTTCTTC
size: -; V: TRBV7-9; D: TRBD1; J: TRBJ1-2; CDR3: CASSPTTGDYGYTF; DNA: TGTGCCAGCAGCCCTACAACAGGGGACTATGGCTACACCTTC
size: -; V: TRBV5-4; D: TRBD2; J: TRBJ2-7; CDR3: CASKTWGGSLREQYF; DNA: TGTGCCAGCAAAACTTGGGGCGGGAGTCTACGTGAGCAGTACTTC
size: once; V: TRBV30; D: TRBD2; J: TRBJ2-1; CDR3: CAWRGFGGEGNEQFF; DNA: TGTGCCTGGAGAGGATTCGGGGGGGAGGGCAATGAGCAGTTCTTC
size: -; V: TRBV25-1; D: -; J: TRBJ1-3; CDR3: CASRKTGPSRGNTIYF; DNA: TGTGCCAGCAGAAAGACAGGACCCTCTAGAGGAAACACCATATATTTT